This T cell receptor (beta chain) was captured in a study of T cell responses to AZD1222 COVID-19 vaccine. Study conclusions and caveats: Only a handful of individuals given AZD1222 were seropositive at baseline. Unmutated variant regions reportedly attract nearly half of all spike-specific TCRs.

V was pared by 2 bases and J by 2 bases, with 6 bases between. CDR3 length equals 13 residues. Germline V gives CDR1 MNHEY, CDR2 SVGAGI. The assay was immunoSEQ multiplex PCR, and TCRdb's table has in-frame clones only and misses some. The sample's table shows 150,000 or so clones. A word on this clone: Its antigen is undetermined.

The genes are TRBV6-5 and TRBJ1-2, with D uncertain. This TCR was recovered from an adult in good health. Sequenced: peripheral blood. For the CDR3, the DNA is TGTGCCAGCAGTTACGCCGGGAACTATGGCTACACCTTC. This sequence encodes CASSYAGNYGYTF.